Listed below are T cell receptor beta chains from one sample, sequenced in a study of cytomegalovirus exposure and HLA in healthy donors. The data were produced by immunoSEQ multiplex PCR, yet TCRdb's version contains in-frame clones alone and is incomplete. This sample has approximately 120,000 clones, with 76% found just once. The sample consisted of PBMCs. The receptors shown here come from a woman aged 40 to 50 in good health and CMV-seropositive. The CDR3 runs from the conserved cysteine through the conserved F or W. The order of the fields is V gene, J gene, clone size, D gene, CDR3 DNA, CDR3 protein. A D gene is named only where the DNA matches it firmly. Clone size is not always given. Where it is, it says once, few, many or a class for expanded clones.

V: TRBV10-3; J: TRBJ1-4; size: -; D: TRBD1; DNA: TGTGCCATCAGCCCGGGACAGGAAAAACTGTTTTTT; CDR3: CAISPGQEKLFF
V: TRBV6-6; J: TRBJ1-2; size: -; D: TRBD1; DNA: TGTGCCAGCAGTTACCCTCCAGGGGGATATGGCTACACCTTC; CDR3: CASSYPPGGYGYTF
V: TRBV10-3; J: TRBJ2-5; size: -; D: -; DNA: TGTGCCATCAGTGATCTAGGACAGAGCCAAGAGACCCAGTACTTC; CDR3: CAISDLGQSQETQYF
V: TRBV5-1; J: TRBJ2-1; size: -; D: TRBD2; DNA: TGCGCCAGCAGCTTAACGGGGGGGAACAATGAGCAGTTCTTC; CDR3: CASSLTGGNNEQFF
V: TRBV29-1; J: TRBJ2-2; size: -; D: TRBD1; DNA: TGCAGCGTTAACCCGGGGGACAGGGAAACCGGGGAGCTGTTTTTT; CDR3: CSVNPGDRETGELFF
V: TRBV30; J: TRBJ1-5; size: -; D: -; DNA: TGTGCCTGGAGTCAAACGGTGAATCAGCCCCAGCATTTT; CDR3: CAWSQTVNQPQHF
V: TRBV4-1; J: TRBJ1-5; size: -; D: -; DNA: TGCGCCAGCAGCCCAGAGGGGGGTCACAATCAGCCCCAGCATTTT; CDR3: CASSPEGGHNQPQHF
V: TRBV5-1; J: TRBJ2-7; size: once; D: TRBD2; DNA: TGCGCCAGCAGCTTGGGCCGGGACTACTCCTACGAGCAGTACTTC; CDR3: CASSLGRDYSYEQYF
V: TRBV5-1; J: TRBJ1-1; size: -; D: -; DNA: TGCGCCAGCAGCTTGGGGAGGGACCGGCGCACTGAAGCTTTCTTT; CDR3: CASSLGRDRRTEAFF
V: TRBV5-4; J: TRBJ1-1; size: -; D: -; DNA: TGTGCCAGCAGCTTGGCCGGGGTGGTAAGGACTGAAGCTTTCTTT; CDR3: CASSLAGVVRTEAFF
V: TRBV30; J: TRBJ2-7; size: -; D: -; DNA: TGTGCCTGCATACAGGACAGTACCTACGAGCAGTACTTC; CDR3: CACIQDSTYEQYF
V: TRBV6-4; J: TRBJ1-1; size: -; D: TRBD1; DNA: TGTGCCAGCAGCGCGACAGGGATCACTGAAGCTTTCTTT; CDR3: CASSATGITEAFF
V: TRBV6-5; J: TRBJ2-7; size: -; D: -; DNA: TGTGCCAGCAGAGGCGGGACAGACTACGAGCAGTACTTC; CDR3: CASRGGTDYEQYF
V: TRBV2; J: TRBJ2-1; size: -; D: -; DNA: TGTGCCAGCCGGGACGACAGGCGCGATGAGCAGTTCTTC; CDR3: CASRDDRRDEQFF
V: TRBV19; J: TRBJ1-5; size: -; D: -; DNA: TGTGCCAGTAGTATAGATTCACAGGTTCGAAATCAGCCCCAGCATTTT; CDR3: CASSIDSQVRNQPQHF
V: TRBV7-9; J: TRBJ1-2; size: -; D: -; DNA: TGTGCCAGCAAGGCCGGCAGCGGTAACTATGGCTACACCTTC; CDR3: CASKAGSGNYGYTF
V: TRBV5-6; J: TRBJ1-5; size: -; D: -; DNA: TGTGCCAGCAGCTTGGCGGGGGGCGCGGGGGATCAGCCCCAGCATTTT; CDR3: CASSLAGGAGDQPQHF
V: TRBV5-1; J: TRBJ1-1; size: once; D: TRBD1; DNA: TGCGCCAGCAGCTTTCGGGACAGCCCTACGAACACTGAAGCTTTCTTT; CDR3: CASSFRDSPTNTEAFF
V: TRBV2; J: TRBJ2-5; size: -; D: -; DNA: TGTGCCAGCAAGGCGGGCACTCAAGAGACCCAGTACTTC; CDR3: CASKAGTQETQYF
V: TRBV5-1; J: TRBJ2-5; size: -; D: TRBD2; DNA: TGCGCCAGCAGCTTGGAGTCTAGCGGGGGGGGAGAGACCCAGTACTTC; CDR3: CASSLESSGGGETQYF